The next 23 T cell receptor beta chains were all read from a single sample in a study of T cell changes during pregnancy in multiple sclerosis. Assay used: immunoSEQ multiplex PCR; TCRdb lists only in-frame clones, some missing. The profile shows some 54,000 clones, approximately 94% of them singletons. The source material was CD8+ T cells from peripheral blood mononuclear cells, sampled in the third trimester of pregnancy. These receptors were collected from a female donor with multiple sclerosis, enrolled in a pregnancy study.

The chain has TRBV30 and TRBJ2-2, with D possibly being TRBD1 (6 bases). This CDR3 has 15 amino acids. The V gene lost 0 bases and the J gene lost 5 bases, with 13 bases spanning the gap. CDR1 GTSNPN and CDR2 SVGIG come from the germline V gene (reference sequence). The CDR3 sequence: CAWSVPAGVTGELFF. The DNA for the CDR3 is TGTGCCTGGAGTGTACCGGCAGGGGTGACCGGGGAGCTGTTTTTT. The variable domain in full, completed from reference TRBV30 and TRBJ2-2, reads SQTIHQWPATLVQPVGSPLSLECTVEGTSNPNLYWYRQAAGRGLQLLFYSVGIGQISSEVPQNLSASRPQDRQFILSSKKLLLSDSGFYLCAWSVPAGVTGELFFGEGSRLTVL.

This chain uses TRBV28 with TRBJ2-1, with TRBD1 matching 7 bases. V dropped 4 bases and J dropped 5; count of bases not matched to a gene: 5. In germline, CDR1 is MDHEN, CDR2 SYDVKM. The length of the CDR3 is 14 residues. The CDR3 protein is CASSYRGVDNEQFF. CDR3 DNA sequence: TGTGCCAGCAGTTACAGGGGTGTTGACAATGAGCAGTTCTTC.

The rearrangement links TRBV13 to TRBJ2-1; D is uncertain. CDR1 and CDR2 (germline): PRHDT, FYEKMQ (reference sequence). The V and J ends lost 4 bases and 7 bases respectively, with 8 bases between them. The CDR3 sequence is 12 residues long. This chain's CDR3 is CASSSTINEQFF. CDR3 in DNA: TGTGCCAGCAGCTCGACAATAAATGAGCAGTTCTTC.

The chain combines TRBV5-6 with TRBJ2-1; TRBD1 agrees at 10 bases. This CDR3 region has 16 residues. Per germline, CDR1 SGHDT and CDR2 YYEEEE. The V gene end was trimmed by 0 bases and the J gene end by 5 bases; junction bases not matched to a gene: 5. The CDR3 nucleotides are TGTGCCAGCAGCTTGGAGGGGACAGGGGAAAACAATGAGCAGTTCTTC. It specifies CASSLEGTGENNEQFF.

The chain couples TRBV19 to TRBJ1-1; possibly TRBD1 for D (5 bases). The CDR3 runs 14 residues. Germline-derived CDR1 and CDR2 are LNHDA and SQIVND (reference sequence). The ends were cut back, 5 bases at V and 8 bases at J, with 18 bases in the middle. The CDR3 region has the DNA TGTGCCAGTAGTCTATGGGCCGAAGGGGCGGAAGCTTTCTTT. Translating gives CASSLWAEGAEAFF.

The rearrangement links TRBV7-6 to TRBJ2-7; D is undetermined. Germline lookup yields CDR1 SGHVS and CDR2 FNYEAQ. The CDR3 sequence is 13 residues long. Trimming cost V 5 bases and J 6 bases, with 14 bases left between them. CDR3 residues: CASSPHPTGEQYF. Here the CDR3 DNA reads TGTGCCAGCAGCCCCCACCCGACGGGCGAGCAGTACTTC.

This clone came up once. The V call is TRBV7-9, the J call TRBJ1-2; D perhaps matches TRBD1 (6 bases). V was trimmed by 1 base and J by 4 bases, leaving 7 bases between them. Germline CDR1 SEHNR, CDR2 FQNEAQ (reference sequence). The CDR3 spans 13 residues. The CDR3 here is CASSLGDIYGYTF. Written as DNA, the CDR3 is TGTGCCAGCAGCTTAGGGGACATCTATGGCTACACCTTC.

The gene calls are TRBV27 and TRBJ1-5; TRBD1 is a possible D gene (5 bases). Per germline, CDR1 MNHEY and CDR2 SMNVEV (reference sequence). Trimming took 3 bases from V and 3 from J, leaving 12 bases between them. The CDR3 extends over 15 amino acids. CDR3 nucleotides: TGTGCCAGCAGTTTCTGGGGGGGGGACAATCAGCCCCAGCATTTT. Protein product: CASSFWGGDNQPQHF.

The chain links TRBV7-9 to TRBJ2-1; 8 bases map to TRBD2. The CDR3 spans 15 residues. The trim removed 3 bases at V and 6 bases at J, leaving 7 bases unmatched. In germline, CDR1 is SEHNR, CDR2 FQNEAQ (reference sequence). CDR3 loop: CASSFELAAGNEQFF. In DNA, the CDR3 is TGTGCCAGCAGCTTCGAACTAGCGGCGGGCAATGAGCAGTTCTTC.

V is TRBV13 and J is TRBJ2-2; TRBD1 aligns across 7 bases. The junction had 1 base not matched to a gene; V was cut back by 0 bases and J by 6 bases. This CDR3 region has 14 residues. Germline CDR1 and CDR2: PRHDT and FYEKMQ (reference sequence). The chain's CDR3 is CASSLGQGAGELFF. For the CDR3, the DNA is TGTGCCAGCAGCTTAGGCCAGGGGGCCGGGGAGCTGTTTTTT.

CDR3 sequence (DNA): TGTGCCAGCAGCTTGGCTAGCGGGAGTTGGTACAATGAGCAGTTCTTC. Translation: CASSLASGSWYNEQFF. The V and J genes are TRBV7-9 and TRBJ2-1; TRBD2 aligns across 10 bases. The CDR3 is 16 residues long. Germline CDR1 is SEHNR and CDR2 is FQNEAQ (reference sequence). The V and J ends lost 3 bases and 4 bases, in that order; junction bases with no gene match: 6.

This chain connects TRBV4-1 to TRBJ1-3, with D uncertain. With 1 base removed from V and 0 bases from J, the gap between germline ends came to 7 bases. The CDR3 runs 15 residues. The germline V gene has CDR1 MGHRA and CDR2 YSYEKL. The DNA for the CDR3 is TGCGCCAGCAGCCAAGTAGAGGGCTCTGGAAACACCATATATTTT. As protein: CASSQVEGSGNTIYF.

The chain combines TRBV28 with TRBJ1-2, with no clear D. The V end was cut by 6 bases, the J end by 4 bases, with 15 bases between. The germline CDR1 and CDR2 sequences are MDHEN and SYDVKM. The CDR3 runs to 14 residues. CDR3 nucleotides: TGTGCCAGCAGCTACCTGGACGGGGTCTATGGCTACACCTTC. Its protein product is CASSYLDGVYGYTF.

The CDR3 nucleotides read TGTGCCAGCAGAGACCCAGGGGCGGGAAACACCATATATTTT. This encodes CASRDPGAGNTIYF. The chain uses TRBV2 and TRBJ1-3, with a tentative D call TRBD1 (6 bases). The germline V and J ends were trimmed by 6 bases and 4 bases, with 13 bases remaining between them. CDR3 length equals 14 residues. Germline CDR1 and CDR2: SNHLY and FYNNEI.

The rearrangement joins TRBV2 to TRBJ1-4; 10 bases match TRBD1. The germline gives CDR1 SNHLY, CDR2 FYNNEI. The CDR3 covers 17 residues. The V segment lost 6 bases and the J segment 7 bases; nucleotides outside the gene matches: 14. As DNA, the CDR3 is TGTGCCAGCAGGATGACAGGGGGCGCGAGGTTTTTTGAAAAACTGTTTTTT. Protein sequence: CASRMTGGARFFEKLFF.

V usage is TRBV27 and J usage is TRBJ1-1; TRBD1 agrees at 9 bases. V was pared by 6 bases and J by 1 base, with 9 bases of the junction left unmatched. Per germline, CDR1 MNHEY and CDR2 SMNVEV (reference sequence). The CDR3 has 16 amino acids. The DNA for the CDR3 is TGTGCCAGCAGAACGGGACAGGGCAGCGGGAACACTGAAGCTTTCTTT. Protein product: CASRTGQGSGNTEAFF.

The chain joins TRBV10-3 to TRBJ2-5; D is undetermined. The V and J ends lost 2 bases and 1 base respectively, with 5 bases between them. Germline lookup yields CDR1 ENHRY and CDR2 SYGVKD. This CDR3 region has 13 residues. The CDR3 protein is CAISEHTQETQYF. CDR3 DNA: TGTGCCATCAGTGAGCACACCCAAGAGACCCAGTACTTC.

The V gene is TRBV27, the J gene TRBJ1-2; TRBD1 is a possible D gene (5 bases). CDR3 length: 13 residues. Trimming removed 2 bases at V and 4 bases at J, with 8 bases between. Germline V gene sequence: CDR1 MNHEY, CDR2 SMNVEV (reference sequence). The DNA for the CDR3 is TGTGCCAGCAGTTTACAGGGCCCCTATGGCTACACCTTC. It specifies CASSLQGPYGYTF.

This chain uses TRBV7-9 with TRBJ1-1; D is undetermined. V dropped 5 bases and J dropped 5 bases, with 12 bases sitting between them. The CDR3 is made up of 13 amino acids. Germline CDR1 SEHNR, CDR2 FQNEAQ (reference sequence). The CDR3 nucleotides read TGTGCCAGCAGCCCGGACGGAGGGACTGAAGCTTTCTTT. Protein product: CASSPDGGTEAFF.

This chain connects TRBV13 to TRBJ2-1; 10 nucleotides match TRBD2. The length of the CDR3 is 15 residues. Trimming took 4 bases from V and 9 from J; bases not matched to a gene: 9. The germline gives CDR1 PRHDT, CDR2 FYEKMQ (reference sequence). The DNA for the CDR3 is TGTGCCAGCAGCTATCCTAGCGGGGGATTGCGTGAGCAGTTCTTC. Its translation: CASSYPSGGLREQFF. The entire variable domain, with the rest obtained from reference TRBV13 and TRBJ2-1, is as follows: AAGVIQSPRHLIKEKRETATLKCYPIPRHDTVYWYQQGPGQDPQFLISFYEKMQSDKGSIPDRFSAQQFSDYHSELNMSSLELGDSALYFCASSYPSGGLREQFFGPGTRLTVL.

The chain has TRBV2 and TRBJ1-2; a possible D gene is TRBD1 (5 bases). The germline CDR1 and CDR2 sequences are SNHLY and FYNNEI. V lost 10 bases, J lost 8 bases, and 17 bases lay in between. This CDR3 region has 12 residues. Here the CDR3 reads CATKALRGGYTF. The DNA of the CDR3 is TGTGCCACCAAGGCCCTTCGGGGGGGCTACACCTTC.

V is TRBV6-1 and J is TRBJ2-3, with D maybe TRBD2 (5 bases). Germline-derived CDR1 and CDR2 are MNHNS and SASEGT. CDR3 length equals 16 residues. V shed 4 bases and J shed 1 base, with 15 bases lying between them. Written as DNA, the CDR3 is TGTGCCAGCAGTGCTTCGGTGAAGAGGGGCACAGATACGCAGTATTTT. The encoded protein is CASSASVKRGTDTQYF.

CDR3 bases: TGTGCCAGCAGCGTGACTAGCGGGGTGAACAATGAGCAGTTCTTC. Amino acid sequence: CASSVTSGVNNEQFF. This chain links TRBV9 with TRBJ2-1; 11 nucleotides match TRBD2. The germline gives CDR1 SGDLS, CDR2 YYNGEE. J was trimmed by 5 bases and V by 2 bases; bases with no gene match: 3. This CDR3 has 15 amino acids.